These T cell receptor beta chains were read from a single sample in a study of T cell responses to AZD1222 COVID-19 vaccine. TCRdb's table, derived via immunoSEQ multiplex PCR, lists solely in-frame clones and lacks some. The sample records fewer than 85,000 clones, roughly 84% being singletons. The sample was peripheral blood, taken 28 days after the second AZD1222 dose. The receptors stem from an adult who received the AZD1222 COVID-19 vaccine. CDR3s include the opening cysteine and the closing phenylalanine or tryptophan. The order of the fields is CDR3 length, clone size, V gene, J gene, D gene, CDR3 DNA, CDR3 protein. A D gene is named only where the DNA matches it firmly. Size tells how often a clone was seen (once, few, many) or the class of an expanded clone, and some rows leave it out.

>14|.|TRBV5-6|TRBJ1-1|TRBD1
TGTGCCAGCAGCTTGGGGGACAGGGACACTGAAGCTTTCTTT
CASSLGDRDTEAFF
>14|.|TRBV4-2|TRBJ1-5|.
TGTGCCAGCAGCCAAGATCTAGAGGGTCAGCCCCAGCATTTT
CASSQDLEGQPQHF
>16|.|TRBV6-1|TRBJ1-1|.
TGTGCCAGCAGTGAAGAGTTTAGGGTCAGCTACACTGAAGCTTTCTTT
CASSEEFRVSYTEAFF
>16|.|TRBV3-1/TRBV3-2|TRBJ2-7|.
TGTGCCAGCAGCCAAGAGACAGGGGAGGGGACCTACGAGCAGTACTTC
CASSQETGEGTYEQYF
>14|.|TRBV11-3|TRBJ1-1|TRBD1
TGTGCCAGCAGCTCGGGACAGGGGGACACTGAAGCTTTCTTT
CASSSGQGDTEAFF
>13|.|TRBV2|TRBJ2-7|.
TGTGCCAGCAGTGCGGCCAGTTTGGACGAGCAGTACTTC
CASSAASLDEQYF
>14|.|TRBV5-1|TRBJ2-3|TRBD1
TGCGCCAGCAGCCCTACAGGGGCAGAGAATACGCAGTATTTT
CASSPTGAENTQYF
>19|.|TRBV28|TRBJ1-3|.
TGTGCCAGCAGTTTATACAGGGCGATAACCCAGTCCTCTGGAAACACCATATATTTT
CASSLYRAITQSSGNTIYF
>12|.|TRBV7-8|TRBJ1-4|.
TGTGCCAGCAGCAAACAAAGGGAAAAACTGTTTTTT
CASSKQREKLFF
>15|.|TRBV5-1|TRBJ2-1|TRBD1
TGCGCCAGCAGCCCAGAGACAGGGCGACACAATGAGCAGTTCTTC
CASSPETGRHNEQFF
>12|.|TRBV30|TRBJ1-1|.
TGTGCCTGGAGTACCCAGAACACTGAAGCTTTCTTT
CAWSTQNTEAFF
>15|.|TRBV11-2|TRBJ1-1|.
TGTGCCAGCAGCTTAGAGGGGCTCATGAACACTGAAGCTTTCTTT
CASSLEGLMNTEAFF
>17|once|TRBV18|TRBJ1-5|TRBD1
TGTGCCAGCTCACGGACTCTTTTAGGACAGGAGGATCAGCCCCAGCATTTT
CASSRTLLGQEDQPQHF
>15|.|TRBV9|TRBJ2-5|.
TGTGCCAGCAGCGAAACCGGGAGCATGGGGGAGACCCAGTACTTC
CASSETGSMGETQYF
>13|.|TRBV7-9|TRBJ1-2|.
TGTGCCAGCAGCTTAGGGGGGACCGACGGCTACACCTTC
CASSLGGTDGYTF
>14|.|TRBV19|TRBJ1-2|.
TGTGCCAGTAGTATCCAGGCCGGAGGCTATGGCTACACCTTC
CASSIQAGGYGYTF
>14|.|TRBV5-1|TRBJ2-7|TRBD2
TGCGCCAGCGCTGGGACTAGGGACCCCTACGAGCAGTACTTC
CASAGTRDPYEQYF
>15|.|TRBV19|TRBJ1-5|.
TGTGCCAGTAGTATGGGAGAGATTGGGGGTCAGCCCCAGCATTTT
CASSMGEIGGQPQHF
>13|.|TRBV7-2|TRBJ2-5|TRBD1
TGTGCCAGCAGCCTAACAGGGGGAGAGACCCAGTACTTC
CASSLTGGETQYF
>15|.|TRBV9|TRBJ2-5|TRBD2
TGTGCCAGCAGCGGACTAGCGGGGGGAGAAGAGACCCAGTACTTC
CASSGLAGGEETQYF
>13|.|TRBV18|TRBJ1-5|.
TGTGCCAGCTCACTGCAAGACAATCAGCCCCAGCATTTT
CASSLQDNQPQHF
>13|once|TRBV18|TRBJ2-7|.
TGTGCCAGCTCACCCGGACTTTCCTACGAGCAGTACTTC
CASSPGLSYEQYF
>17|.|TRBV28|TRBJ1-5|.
TGTGCCAGCAGTTTCTTACACCCTTCCGGGCCCATTCAGCCCCAGCATTTT
CASSFLHPSGPIQPQHF
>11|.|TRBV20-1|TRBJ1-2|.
TGCAGTGCTAGGTGGACCTATGGCTACACCTTC
CSARWTYGYTF
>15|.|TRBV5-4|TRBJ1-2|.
TGTGCCAGCAGCTTGGCCGCGACAGCTAACTATGGCTACACCTTC
CASSLAATANYGYTF
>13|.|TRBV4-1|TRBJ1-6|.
TGCGCCAGCAGCCAAGGGCTTCCTTCACCCCTCCACTTT
CASSQGLPSPLHF
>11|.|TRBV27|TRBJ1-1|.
TGTGCCAGCAGTTCAGGTACTGAAGCTTTCTTT
CASSSGTEAFF
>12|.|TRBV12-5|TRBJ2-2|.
TGTGCTAGTGGTTTGAGGCCCGGGGAGCTGTTTTTT
CASGLRPGELFF
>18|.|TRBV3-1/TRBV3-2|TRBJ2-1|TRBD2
TGTGCCAGCAGCCAAGACGGGCAGCGGGGGGGCCGGGTCAAAGTGCAGTTCTTC
CASSQDGQRGGRVKVQFF
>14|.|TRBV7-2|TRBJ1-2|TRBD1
TGTGCCAGCAGCGCACAGGGGCCTAACTATGGCTACACCTTC
CASSAQGPNYGYTF
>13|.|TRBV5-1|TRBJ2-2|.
TGCGCCAGACCGGGACCTAAGGTACGGGAGCTGTTTTTT
CARPGPKVRELFF